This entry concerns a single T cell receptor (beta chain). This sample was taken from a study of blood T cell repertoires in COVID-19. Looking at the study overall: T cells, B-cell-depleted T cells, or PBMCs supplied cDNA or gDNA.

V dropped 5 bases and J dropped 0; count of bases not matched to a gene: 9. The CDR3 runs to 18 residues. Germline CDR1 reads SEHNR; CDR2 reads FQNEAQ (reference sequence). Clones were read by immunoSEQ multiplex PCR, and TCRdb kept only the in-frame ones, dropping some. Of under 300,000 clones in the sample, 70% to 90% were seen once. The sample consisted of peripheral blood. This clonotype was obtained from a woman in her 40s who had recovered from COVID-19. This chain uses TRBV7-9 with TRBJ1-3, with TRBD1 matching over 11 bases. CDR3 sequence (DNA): TGTGCCAGCAGCCCACCAGGACAGGGGGCCTTCTCTGGAAACACCATATATTTT. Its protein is CASSPPGQGAFSGNTIYF. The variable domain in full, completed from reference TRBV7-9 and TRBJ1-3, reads DTGVSQNPRHKITKRGQNVTFRCDPISEHNRLYWYRQTLGQGPEFLTYFQNEAQLEKSRLLSDRFSAERPKGSFSTLEIQRTEQGDSAMYLCASSPPGQGAFSGNTIYFGEGSWLTVV.